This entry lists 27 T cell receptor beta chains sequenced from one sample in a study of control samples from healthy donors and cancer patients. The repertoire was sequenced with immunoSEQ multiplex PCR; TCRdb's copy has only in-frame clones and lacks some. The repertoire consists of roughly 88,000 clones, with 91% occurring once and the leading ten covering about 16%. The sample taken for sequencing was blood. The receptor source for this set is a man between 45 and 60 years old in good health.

This CDR3 reads CASSYRDGAGELFF. Here the CDR3 DNA reads TGTGCCAGCAGTTACCGGGATGGGGCCGGGGAGCTGTTTTTT. The rearrangement uses TRBV6-5 and TRBJ2-2; D perhaps matches TRBD2 (5 bases). Trimming pared 2 bases from V and 6 bases from J, leaving 10 bases between. Germline V lookup: CDR1 MNHEY, CDR2 SVGAGI. CDR3 length: 14 residues.

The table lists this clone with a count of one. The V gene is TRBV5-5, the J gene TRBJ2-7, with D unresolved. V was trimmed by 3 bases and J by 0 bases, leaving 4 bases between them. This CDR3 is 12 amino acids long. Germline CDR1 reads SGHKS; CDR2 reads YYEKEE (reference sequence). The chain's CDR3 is CASSSVSYEQYF. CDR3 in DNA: TGTGCCAGCAGCTCCGTCTCCTACGAGCAGTACTTC.

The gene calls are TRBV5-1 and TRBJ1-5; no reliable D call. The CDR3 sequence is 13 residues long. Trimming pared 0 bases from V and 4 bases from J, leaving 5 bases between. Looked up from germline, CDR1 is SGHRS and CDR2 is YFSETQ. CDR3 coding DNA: TGCGCCAGCAGCTTGGGACCTAATCAGCCCCAGCATTTT. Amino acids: CASSLGPNQPQHF.

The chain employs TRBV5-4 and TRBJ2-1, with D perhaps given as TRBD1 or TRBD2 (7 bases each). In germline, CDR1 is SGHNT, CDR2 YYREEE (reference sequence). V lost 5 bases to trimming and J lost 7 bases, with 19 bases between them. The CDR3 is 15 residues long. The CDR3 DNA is TGTGCCAGCAGGATTCAGGGGGGGATAGTAAATGAGCAGTTCTTC. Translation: CASRIQGGIVNEQFF. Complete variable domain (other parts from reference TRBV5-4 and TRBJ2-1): ETGVTQSPTHLIKTRGQQVTLRCSSQSGHNTVSWYQQALGQGPQFIFQYYREEENGRGNFPPRFSGLQFPNYSSELNVNALELDDSALYLCASRIQGGIVNEQFFGPGTRLTVL.

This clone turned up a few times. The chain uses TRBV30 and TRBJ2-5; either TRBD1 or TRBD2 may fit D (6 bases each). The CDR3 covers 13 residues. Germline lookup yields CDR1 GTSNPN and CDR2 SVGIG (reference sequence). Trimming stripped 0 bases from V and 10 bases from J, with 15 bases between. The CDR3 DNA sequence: TGTGCCTGGAGTGTAAGGGGGGCCGGTTTCCAGTACTTC. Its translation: CAWSVRGAGFQYF.

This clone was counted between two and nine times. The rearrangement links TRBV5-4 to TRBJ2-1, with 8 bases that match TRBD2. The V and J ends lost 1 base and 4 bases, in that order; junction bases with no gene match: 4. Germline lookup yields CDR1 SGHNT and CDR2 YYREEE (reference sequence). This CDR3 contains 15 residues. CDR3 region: CASSLSGGPYNEQFF. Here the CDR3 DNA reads TGTGCCAGCAGCTTGAGCGGGGGACCTTACAATGAGCAGTTCTTC.

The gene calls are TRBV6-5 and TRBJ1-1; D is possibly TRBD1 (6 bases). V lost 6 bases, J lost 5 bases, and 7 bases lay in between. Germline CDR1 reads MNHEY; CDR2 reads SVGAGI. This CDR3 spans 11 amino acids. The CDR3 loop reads CASSTGTEAFF. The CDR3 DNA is TGTGCCAGCAGCACAGGGACTGAAGCTTTCTTT.

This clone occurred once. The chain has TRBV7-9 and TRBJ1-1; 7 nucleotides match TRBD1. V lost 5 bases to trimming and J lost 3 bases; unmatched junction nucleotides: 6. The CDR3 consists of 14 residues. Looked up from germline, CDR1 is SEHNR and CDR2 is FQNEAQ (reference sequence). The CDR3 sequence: CASSGGQYHTEAFF. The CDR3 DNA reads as TGTGCCAGCAGCGGGGGACAGTACCACACTGAAGCTTTCTTT.

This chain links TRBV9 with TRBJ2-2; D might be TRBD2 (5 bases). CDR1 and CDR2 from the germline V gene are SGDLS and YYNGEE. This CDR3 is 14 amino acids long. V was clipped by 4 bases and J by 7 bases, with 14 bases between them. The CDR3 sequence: CASSPRTSLGELFF. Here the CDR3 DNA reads TGTGCCAGCAGCCCCCGGACTTCTCTCGGGGAGCTGTTTTTT.

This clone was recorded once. The CDR3 DNA reads TGTGCCAGCAGCGTAGAGCGGAGGTACACCTTC. Its translation is CASSVERRYTF. The V gene is TRBV9, the J gene TRBJ1-2; D not certain. CDR1 SGDLS and CDR2 YYNGEE come from the germline V gene. Trimming removed 0 bases from V and 11 bases from J, with 8 bases in between. CDR3 length equals 11 residues.

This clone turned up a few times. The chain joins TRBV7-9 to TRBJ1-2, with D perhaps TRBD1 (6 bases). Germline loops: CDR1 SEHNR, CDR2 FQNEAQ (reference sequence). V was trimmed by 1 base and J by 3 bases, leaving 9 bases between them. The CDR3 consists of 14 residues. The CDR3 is CASSLVGGDYGYTF. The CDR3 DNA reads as TGTGCCAGCAGCTTAGTTGGGGGCGACTATGGCTACACCTTC.

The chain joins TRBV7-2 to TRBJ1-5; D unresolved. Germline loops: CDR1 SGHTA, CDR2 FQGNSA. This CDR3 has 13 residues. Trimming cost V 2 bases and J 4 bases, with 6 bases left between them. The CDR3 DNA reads TGTGCCAGCAGCTTAACTAAGAATCAGCCCCAGCATTTT. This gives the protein CASSLTKNQPQHF.

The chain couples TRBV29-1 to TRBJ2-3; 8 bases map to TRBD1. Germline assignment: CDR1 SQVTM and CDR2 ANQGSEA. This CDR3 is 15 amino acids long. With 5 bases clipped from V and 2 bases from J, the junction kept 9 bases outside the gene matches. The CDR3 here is CSVLQGEKITDTQYF. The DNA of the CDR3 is TGCAGCGTTCTACAGGGGGAGAAAATCACAGATACGCAGTATTTT.

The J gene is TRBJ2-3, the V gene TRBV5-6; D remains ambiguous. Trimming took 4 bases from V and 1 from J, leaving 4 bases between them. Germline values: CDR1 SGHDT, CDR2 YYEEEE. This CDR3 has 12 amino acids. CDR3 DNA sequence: TGTGCCAGCAGCCAGCGCACAGATACGCAGTATTTT. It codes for CASSQRTDTQYF.

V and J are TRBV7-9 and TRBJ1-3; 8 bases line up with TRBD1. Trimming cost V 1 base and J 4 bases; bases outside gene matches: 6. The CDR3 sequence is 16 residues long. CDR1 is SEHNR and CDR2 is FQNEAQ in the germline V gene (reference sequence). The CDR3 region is CASSLGPGTGGNTIYF. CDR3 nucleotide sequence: TGTGCCAGCAGCTTAGGGCCTGGGACAGGAGGAAACACCATATATTTT.

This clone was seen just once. Here the CDR3 DNA reads TGTGCCAGCAGCTTAGGAACGGGGGGTGAAGATACGCAGTATTTT. Amino acid sequence: CASSLGTGGEDTQYF. The rearrangement joins TRBV13 to TRBJ2-3; TRBD2 matches at 7 bases. Per germline, CDR1 PRHDT and CDR2 FYEKMQ (reference sequence). The J segment lost 5 bases and the V segment lost 0 bases, leaving 5 bases of the junction unmatched. This CDR3 is 15 amino acids long.

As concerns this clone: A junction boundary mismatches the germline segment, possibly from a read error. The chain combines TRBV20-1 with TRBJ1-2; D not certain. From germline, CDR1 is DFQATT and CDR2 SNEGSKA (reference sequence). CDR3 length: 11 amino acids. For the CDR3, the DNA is TGCAGTGCAAGAGGGCAGTATGGCTACACCTTC. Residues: CSARGQYGYTF.

The CDR3 sequence: CASSEGQGAFAPLHF. The CDR3 bases are TGCGCCAGCAGCGAAGGACAGGGGGCGTTCGCACCCCTCCACTTT. The rearrangement links TRBV5-1 to TRBJ1-6; 11 bases agree with TRBD1. The V and J ends lost 4 bases and 11 bases, in that order; junction bases with no gene match: 8. This CDR3 is 15 amino acids long. Germline assignment: CDR1 SGHRS and CDR2 YFSETQ. Filled out from reference TRBV5-1 and TRBJ1-6, the complete variable domain reads KAGVTQTPRYLIKTRGQQVTLSCSPISGHRSVSWYQQTPGQGLQFLFEYFSETQRNKGNFPGRFSGRQFSNSRSEMNVSTLELGDSALYLCASSEGQGAFAPLHFGNGTRLTVT.

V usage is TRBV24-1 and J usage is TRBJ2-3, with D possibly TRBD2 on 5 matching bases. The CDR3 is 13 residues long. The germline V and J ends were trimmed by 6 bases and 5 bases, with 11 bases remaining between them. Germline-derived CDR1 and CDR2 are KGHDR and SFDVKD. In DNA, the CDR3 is TGTGCCACCAGTTACGCCCGGGGAGATACGCAGTATTTT. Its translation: CATSYARGDTQYF.

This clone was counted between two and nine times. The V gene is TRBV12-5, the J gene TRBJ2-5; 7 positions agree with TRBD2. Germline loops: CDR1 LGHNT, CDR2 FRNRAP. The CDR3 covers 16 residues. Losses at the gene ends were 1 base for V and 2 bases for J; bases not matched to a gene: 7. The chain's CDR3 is CASGLGTGGLQETQYF. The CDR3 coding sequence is TGTGCTAGTGGTTTGGGTACGGGGGGTCTTCAAGAGACCCAGTACTTC.

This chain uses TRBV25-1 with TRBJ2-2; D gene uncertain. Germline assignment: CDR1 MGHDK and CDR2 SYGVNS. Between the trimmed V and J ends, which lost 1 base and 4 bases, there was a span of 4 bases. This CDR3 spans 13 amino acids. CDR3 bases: TGTGCCAGCAGTGAATTTACCACCGGGGAGCTGTTTTTT. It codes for CASSEFTTGELFF.

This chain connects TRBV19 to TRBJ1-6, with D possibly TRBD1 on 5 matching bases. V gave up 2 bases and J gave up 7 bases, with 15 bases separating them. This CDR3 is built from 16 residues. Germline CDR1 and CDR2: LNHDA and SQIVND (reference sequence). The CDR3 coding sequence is TGTGCCAGTAGTATAAGGGACCTCCGGGGAAATTCACCCCTCCACTTT. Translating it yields CASSIRDLRGNSPLHF.

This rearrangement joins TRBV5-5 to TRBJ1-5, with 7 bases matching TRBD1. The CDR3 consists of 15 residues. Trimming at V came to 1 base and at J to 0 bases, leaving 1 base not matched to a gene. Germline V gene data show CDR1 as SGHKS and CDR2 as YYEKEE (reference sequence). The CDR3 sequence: CASSLTGDSNQPQHF. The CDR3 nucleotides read TGTGCCAGCAGCTTGACAGGGGATAGCAATCAGCCCCAGCATTTT.

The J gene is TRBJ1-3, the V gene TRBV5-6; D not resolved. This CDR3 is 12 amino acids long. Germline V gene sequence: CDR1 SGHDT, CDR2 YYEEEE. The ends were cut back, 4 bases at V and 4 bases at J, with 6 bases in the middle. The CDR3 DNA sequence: TGTGCCAGCAGCCCAGGAGGAAACACCATATATTTT. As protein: CASSPGGNTIYF.

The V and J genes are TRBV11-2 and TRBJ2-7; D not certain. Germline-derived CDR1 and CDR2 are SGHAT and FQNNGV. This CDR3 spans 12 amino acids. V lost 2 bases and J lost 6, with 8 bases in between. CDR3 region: CASSLNVGEQYF. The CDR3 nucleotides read TGTGCCAGCAGCTTAAACGTTGGCGAGCAGTACTTC.

The CDR3: CASQQGGQETQYF. Here the CDR3 DNA reads TGTGCCTCTCAACAGGGCGGCCAAGAGACCCAGTACTTC. The rearrangement joins TRBV6-5 to TRBJ2-5, with D possibly being TRBD1 (6 bases). V dropped 11 bases and J dropped 1 base, with 14 bases sitting between them. The CDR3 is 13 residues long. Germline assignment: CDR1 MNHEY and CDR2 SVGAGI.

CDR3 protein: CASSPNGYGYTF. DNA of the CDR3: TGTGCCAGTAGCCCTAATGGCTATGGCTACACCTTC. This sequence joins TRBV19 and TRBJ1-2; no firm D call. The germline V gene has CDR1 LNHDA and CDR2 SQIVND (reference sequence). The ends were cut back, 6 bases at V and 4 bases at J, with 9 bases in the middle. CDR3 length: 12 residues.